A selection of T cell receptor beta chains follows, all from one sample in a study of shared clonotypes between healthy human individuals. Data came from immunoSEQ multiplex PCR; TCRdb stores just in-frame clones and leaves some out. Found here are 520,000 or so clones, 79% of them singletons; the top ten hold over 10%. Material for sequencing was PBMCs. All receptors come from a woman in her thirties or forties in good health. Some clones in this sample may be carry-over from other donors' samples. Both conserved end residues are part of each CDR3. Some rows mark clone size as missing; the rest say once, few, many or name a class of expanded clone.

v_gene: TRBV29-1
len: 14
abundance: -
j_gene: TRBJ2-1
CDR3aa: CSVEEGASYNEQFF

v_gene: TRBV7-9
len: 13
abundance: -
j_gene: TRBJ2-1
CDR3aa: CASSRSSLLEQFF

v_gene: TRBV11-2
len: 15
abundance: -
j_gene: TRBJ2-1
CDR3aa: CASSPGQGAWDEQFF

v_gene: TRBV23-1
len: 20
abundance: once
j_gene: TRBJ2-7
CDR3aa: CASSLPARNQREGESHEQYF

v_gene: TRBV28
len: 15
abundance: few
j_gene: TRBJ1-3
CDR3aa: CASSFGGRPRNTIYF

v_gene: TRBV7-6
len: 13
abundance: -
j_gene: TRBJ2-7
CDR3aa: CASGLGPSYEQYF

v_gene: TRBV30
len: 13
abundance: -
j_gene: TRBJ2-5
CDR3aa: CAWTQGGQETQYF

v_gene: TRBV2
len: 15
abundance: -
j_gene: TRBJ2-7
CDR3aa: CASSVDSLYSYEQYF

v_gene: TRBV5-1
len: 16
abundance: -
j_gene: TRBJ2-1
CDR3aa: CASSPTQLGSYNEQFF

v_gene: TRBV18
len: 15
abundance: -
j_gene: TRBJ2-7
CDR3aa: CASSPWGDSIYEQYF

v_gene: TRBV2
len: 13
abundance: -
j_gene: TRBJ2-7
CDR3aa: CASKITSMDEQYF

v_gene: TRBV7-2
len: 14
abundance: -
j_gene: TRBJ1-5
CDR3aa: CASSFTGDNQPQHF

v_gene: TRBV2
len: 14
abundance: -
j_gene: TRBJ2-5
CDR3aa: CASSDRTAQETQYF

v_gene: TRBV4-2
len: 12
abundance: many
j_gene: TRBJ2-1
CDR3aa: CASSQDRDEQFF

v_gene: TRBV4-3
len: 15
abundance: -
j_gene: TRBJ2-7
CDR3aa: CASSQGAGKAYEQYF

v_gene: TRBV11-2
len: 15
abundance: -
j_gene: TRBJ2-7
CDR3aa: CASSLVRGRSYEQYF

v_gene: TRBV28
len: 14
abundance: -
j_gene: TRBJ1-5
CDR3aa: CASSSQGARQPQHF

v_gene: TRBV28
len: 14
abundance: -
j_gene: TRBJ1-1
CDR3aa: CASSWGVENTEAFF

v_gene: TRBV30
len: 13
abundance: -
j_gene: TRBJ2-1
CDR3aa: CAWSTSDYNEQFF

v_gene: TRBV6-1
len: 14
abundance: -
j_gene: TRBJ1-2
CDR3aa: CASSVTGPPGGYTF

v_gene: TRBV7-9
len: 16
abundance: -
j_gene: TRBJ2-3
CDR3aa: CASSPRTATSTDTQYF

v_gene: TRBV28
len: 15
abundance: -
j_gene: TRBJ2-7
CDR3aa: CASRSTGAGSYEQYF

v_gene: TRBV28
len: 12
abundance: -
j_gene: TRBJ2-5
CDR3aa: CASRHRRETQYF

v_gene: TRBV28
len: 16
abundance: -
j_gene: TRBJ1-5
CDR3aa: CASSLGVGYSNQPQHF

v_gene: TRBV7-8
len: 16
abundance: -
j_gene: TRBJ2-1
CDR3aa: CASSSQGAGSYNEQFF

v_gene: TRBV10-3
len: 15
abundance: few
j_gene: TRBJ2-1
CDR3aa: CATAPSLAQYNEQFF

v_gene: TRBV6-5
len: 15
abundance: -
j_gene: TRBJ2-1
CDR3aa: CASSAGTGMVNEQFF

v_gene: TRBV18
len: 14
abundance: once
j_gene: TRBJ2-3
CDR3aa: CASSPGTNTDTQYF

v_gene: TRBV7-9
len: 11
abundance: -
j_gene: -
CDR3aa: CASSGDYEQYF

v_gene: TRBV19
len: 16
abundance: -
j_gene: TRBJ1-1
CDR3aa: CASSVPQGGVKTEAFF

v_gene: TRBV29-1
len: 12
abundance: -
j_gene: TRBJ1-3
CDR3aa: CSVAGTGNTIYF

v_gene: TRBV5-1
len: 15
abundance: -
j_gene: TRBJ2-7
CDR3aa: CASSQYRDSSYEQYF

v_gene: TRBV5-1
len: 15
abundance: -
j_gene: TRBJ2-1
CDR3aa: CASSLLGTDYNEQFF

v_gene: TRBV28
len: 16
abundance: -
j_gene: TRBJ2-7
CDR3aa: CASTDPRGLEAGEQYF

v_gene: TRBV7-3
len: 15
abundance: -
j_gene: TRBJ2-3
CDR3aa: CASSSQALVTDTQYF

v_gene: TRBV19
len: 16
abundance: -
j_gene: TRBJ1-5
CDR3aa: CASSNHLQGSNQPQHF

v_gene: TRBV27
len: 15
abundance: -
j_gene: TRBJ1-2
CDR3aa: CASRGAGGPWHGYTF

v_gene: TRBV13
len: 13
abundance: -
j_gene: TRBJ2-7
CDR3aa: CASSLVPGGEQYF

v_gene: TRBV27
len: 15
abundance: few
j_gene: TRBJ1-2
CDR3aa: CASSLRGRALYGYTF

v_gene: TRBV7-3
len: 17
abundance: -
j_gene: TRBJ2-6
CDR3aa: CASSLWGQGSGANVLTF

v_gene: TRBV2
len: 14
abundance: -
j_gene: TRBJ2-3
CDR3aa: CASSWTSRTDTQYF

v_gene: TRBV5-1
len: 15
abundance: -
j_gene: TRBJ2-1
CDR3aa: CASSLGYTSYNEQFF

v_gene: TRBV2
len: 15
abundance: -
j_gene: TRBJ2-2
CDR3aa: CASSEAGGKPGELFF

v_gene: TRBV27
len: 13
abundance: -
j_gene: TRBJ2-3
CDR3aa: CASSPRPGDTQYF

v_gene: TRBV9
len: 15
abundance: -
j_gene: TRBJ2-5
CDR3aa: CASSVGSGGGETQYF

v_gene: TRBV5-1
len: 14
abundance: -
j_gene: TRBJ2-7
CDR3aa: CASSLPSGSGEQYF

v_gene: TRBV18
len: 15
abundance: -
j_gene: TRBJ1-2
CDR3aa: CASSPGQGRDYGYTF

v_gene: TRBV4-1
len: 14
abundance: -
j_gene: TRBJ2-3
CDR3aa: CASSQVGSADTQYF